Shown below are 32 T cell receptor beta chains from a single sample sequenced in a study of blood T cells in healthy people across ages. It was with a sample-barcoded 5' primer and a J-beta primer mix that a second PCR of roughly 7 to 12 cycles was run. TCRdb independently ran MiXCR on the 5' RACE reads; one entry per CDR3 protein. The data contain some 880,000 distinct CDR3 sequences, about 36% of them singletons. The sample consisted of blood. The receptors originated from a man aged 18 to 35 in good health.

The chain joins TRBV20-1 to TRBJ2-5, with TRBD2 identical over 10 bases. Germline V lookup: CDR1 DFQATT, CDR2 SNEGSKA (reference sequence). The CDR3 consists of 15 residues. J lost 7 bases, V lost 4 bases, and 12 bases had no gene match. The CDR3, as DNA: TGCAGTGCTACGATGATTACTAGCGGGAAGGGGACCCAGTACTTC. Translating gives CSATMITSGKGTQYF.

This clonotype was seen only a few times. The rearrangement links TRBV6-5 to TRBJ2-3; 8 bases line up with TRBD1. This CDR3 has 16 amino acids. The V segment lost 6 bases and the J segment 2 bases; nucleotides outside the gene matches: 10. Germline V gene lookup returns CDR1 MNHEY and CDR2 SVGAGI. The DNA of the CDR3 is TGTGCCAGCAGCCCACACGGACAGGGTTACACAGATACGCAGTATTTT. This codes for CASSPHGQGYTDTQYF.

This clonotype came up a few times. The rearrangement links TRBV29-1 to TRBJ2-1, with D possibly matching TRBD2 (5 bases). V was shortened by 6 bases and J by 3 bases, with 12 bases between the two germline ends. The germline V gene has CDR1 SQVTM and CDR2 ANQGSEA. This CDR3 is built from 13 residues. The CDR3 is CSVTGFFYNEQFF. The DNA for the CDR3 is TGCAGCGTGACGGGGTTTTTCTACAATGAGCAGTTCTTC.

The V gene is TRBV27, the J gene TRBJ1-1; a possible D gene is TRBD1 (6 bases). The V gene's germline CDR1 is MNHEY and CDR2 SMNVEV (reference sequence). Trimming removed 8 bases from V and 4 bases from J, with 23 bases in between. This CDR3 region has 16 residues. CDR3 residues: CASYPPGQGVGTEAFF. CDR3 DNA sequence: TGTGCCAGCTACCCCCCGGGACAAGGGGTCGGCACTGAAGCTTTCTTT.

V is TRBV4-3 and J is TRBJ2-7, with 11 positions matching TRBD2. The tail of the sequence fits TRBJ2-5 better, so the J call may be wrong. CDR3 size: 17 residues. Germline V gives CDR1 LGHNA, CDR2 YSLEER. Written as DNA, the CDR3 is TGCGCCAGCAGCCAAATCACTAGCGGGAGAGAGACGAAGACCCAGTACTTC. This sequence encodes CASSQITSGRETKTQYF.

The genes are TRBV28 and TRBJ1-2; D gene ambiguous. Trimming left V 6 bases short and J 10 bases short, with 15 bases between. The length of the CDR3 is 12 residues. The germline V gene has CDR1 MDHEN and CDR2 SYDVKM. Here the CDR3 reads CASSSGGEVYTF. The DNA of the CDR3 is TGTGCCAGCAGCTCCGGCGGGGAGGTCTACACCTTC.

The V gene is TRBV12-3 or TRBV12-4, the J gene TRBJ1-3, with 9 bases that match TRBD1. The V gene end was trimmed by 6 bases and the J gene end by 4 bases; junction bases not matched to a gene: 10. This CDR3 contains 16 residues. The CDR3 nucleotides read TGTGCCAGCAGCTCCCCTGGGACAGGGATAGGAAACACCATATATTTT. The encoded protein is CASSSPGTGIGNTIYF.

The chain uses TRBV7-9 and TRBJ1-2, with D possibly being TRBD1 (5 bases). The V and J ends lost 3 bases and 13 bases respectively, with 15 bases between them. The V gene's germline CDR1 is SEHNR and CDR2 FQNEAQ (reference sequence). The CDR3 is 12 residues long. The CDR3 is CASSLGGEPFTF. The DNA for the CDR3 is TGTGCCAGCAGCTTGGGGGGGGAACCCTTCACCTTC.

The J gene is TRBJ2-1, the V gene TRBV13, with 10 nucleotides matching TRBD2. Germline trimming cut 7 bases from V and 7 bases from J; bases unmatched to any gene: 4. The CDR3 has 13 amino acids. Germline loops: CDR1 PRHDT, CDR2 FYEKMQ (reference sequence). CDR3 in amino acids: CASKSGGANEQFF. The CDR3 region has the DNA TGTGCCAGCAAAAGCGGGGGGGCGAATGAGCAGTTCTTC.

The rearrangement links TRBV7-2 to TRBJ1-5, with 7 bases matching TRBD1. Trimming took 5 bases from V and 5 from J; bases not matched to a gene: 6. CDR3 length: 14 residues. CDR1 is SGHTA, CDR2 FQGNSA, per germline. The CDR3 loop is CASSQGGGHQPQHF. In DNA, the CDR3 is TGTGCCAGCAGCCAGGGGGGGGGACATCAGCCCCAGCATTTT. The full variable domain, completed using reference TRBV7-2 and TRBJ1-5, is GAGVSQSPSNKVTEKGKDVELRCDPISGHTALYWYRQSLGQGLEFLIYFQGNSAPDKSGLPSDRFSAERTGGSVSTLTIQRTQQEDSAVYLCASSQGGGHQPQHFGDGTRLSIL.

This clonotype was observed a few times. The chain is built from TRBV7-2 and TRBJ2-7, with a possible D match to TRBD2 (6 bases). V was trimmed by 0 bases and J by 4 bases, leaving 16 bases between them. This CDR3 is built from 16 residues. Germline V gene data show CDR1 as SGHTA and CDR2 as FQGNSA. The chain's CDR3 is CASSLAGQGGSYEQYF. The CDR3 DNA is TGTGCCAGCAGCTTAGCGGGGCAGGGAGGATCATACGAGCAGTACTTC.

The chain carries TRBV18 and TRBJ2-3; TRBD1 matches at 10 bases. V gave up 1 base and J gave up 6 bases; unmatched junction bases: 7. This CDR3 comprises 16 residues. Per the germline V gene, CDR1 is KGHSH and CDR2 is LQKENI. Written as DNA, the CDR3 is TGTGCCAGCTCACCACGGAGGGACAGGGGTTTGGATACGCAGTATTTT. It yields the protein CASSPRRDRGLDTQYF.

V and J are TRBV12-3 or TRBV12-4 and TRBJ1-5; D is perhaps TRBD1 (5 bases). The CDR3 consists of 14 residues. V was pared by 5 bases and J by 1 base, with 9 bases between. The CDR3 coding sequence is TGTGCCAGCAGTAGGGGCGCCAGCAATCAGCCCCAGCATTTT. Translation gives CASSRGASNQPQHF.

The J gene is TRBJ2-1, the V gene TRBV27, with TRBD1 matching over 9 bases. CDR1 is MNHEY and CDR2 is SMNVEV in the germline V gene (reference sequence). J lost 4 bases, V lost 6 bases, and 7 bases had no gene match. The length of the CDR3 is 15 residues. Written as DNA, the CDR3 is TGTGCCAGCAGGCCCACAGGGGGCGAGTACAATGAGCAGTTCTTC. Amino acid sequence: CASRPTGGEYNEQFF.

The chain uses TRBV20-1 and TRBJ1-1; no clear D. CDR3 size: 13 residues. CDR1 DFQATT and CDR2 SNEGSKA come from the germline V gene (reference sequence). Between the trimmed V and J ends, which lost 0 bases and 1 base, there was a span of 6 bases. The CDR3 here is CSAREDPNTEAFF. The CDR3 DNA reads TGCAGTGCTAGAGAAGATCCGAACACTGAAGCTTTCTTT.

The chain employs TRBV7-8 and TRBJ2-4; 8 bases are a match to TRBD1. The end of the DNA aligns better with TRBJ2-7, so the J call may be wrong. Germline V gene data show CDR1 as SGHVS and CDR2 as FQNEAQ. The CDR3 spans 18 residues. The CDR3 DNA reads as TGTGCCAGCAGCTTAGTTTTAGGACAGGGATCCGACGGGTACGAGCAGTACTTC. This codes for CASSLVLGQGSDGYEQYF.

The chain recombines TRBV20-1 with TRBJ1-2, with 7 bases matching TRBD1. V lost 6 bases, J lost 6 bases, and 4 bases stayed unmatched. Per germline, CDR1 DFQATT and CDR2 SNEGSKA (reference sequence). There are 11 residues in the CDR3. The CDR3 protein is CSAKGAHGYTF. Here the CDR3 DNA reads TGCAGTGCCAAGGGGGCGCATGGCTACACCTTC.

CDR3 sequence (DNA): TGTGCCAGCAGTTTAGGGTTACTAGCGGGCTACACTGATTTTAGCACAGATACGCAGTATTTT. The encoded protein is CASSLGLLAGYTDFSTDTQYF. The chain recombines TRBV12-3 or TRBV12-4 with TRBJ2-3, with 9 bases aligning to TRBD2. With V trimmed by 1 base and J by 0 bases, 17 bases remained unmatched. The CDR3 is 21 amino acids.

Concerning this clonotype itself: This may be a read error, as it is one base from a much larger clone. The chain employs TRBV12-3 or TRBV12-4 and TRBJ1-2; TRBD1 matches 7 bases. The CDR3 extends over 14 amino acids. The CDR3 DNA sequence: TGTGTCAGCAGTGTAACTACAGGGGTCCATGGCTACACCTTC. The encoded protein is CVSSVTTGVHGYTF.

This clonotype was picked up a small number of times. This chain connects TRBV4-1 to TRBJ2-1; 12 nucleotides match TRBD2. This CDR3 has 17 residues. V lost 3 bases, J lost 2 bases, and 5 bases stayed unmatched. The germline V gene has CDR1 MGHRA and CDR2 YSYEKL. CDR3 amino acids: CASSHFRTSGAYNEQFF. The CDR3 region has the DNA TGCGCCAGCAGCCATTTCCGGACTAGCGGGGCCTACAATGAGCAGTTCTTC.

The CDR3 nucleotides are TGTGCCAGCAGTTTCAACGGGCAGAATACTGAAGCTTTCTTT. This encodes CASSFNGQNTEAFF. The chain has TRBV12-3 or TRBV12-4 and TRBJ1-1; unclear D gene. V was clipped by 3 bases and J by 5 bases, with 13 bases between them. The CDR3 loop spans 14 amino acids.

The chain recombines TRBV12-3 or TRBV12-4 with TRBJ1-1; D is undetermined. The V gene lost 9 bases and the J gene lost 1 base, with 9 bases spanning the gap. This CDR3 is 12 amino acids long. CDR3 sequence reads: CASGLRNTEAFF. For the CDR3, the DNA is TGTGCCAGTGGACTGAGGAACACTGAAGCTTTCTTT.

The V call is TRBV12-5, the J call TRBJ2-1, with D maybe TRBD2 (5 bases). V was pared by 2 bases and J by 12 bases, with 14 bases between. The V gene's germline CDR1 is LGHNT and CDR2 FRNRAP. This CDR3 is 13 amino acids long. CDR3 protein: CASGLPPSWLQFF. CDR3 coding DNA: TGTGCTAGTGGTTTGCCCCCTAGCTGGTTGCAGTTCTTC.

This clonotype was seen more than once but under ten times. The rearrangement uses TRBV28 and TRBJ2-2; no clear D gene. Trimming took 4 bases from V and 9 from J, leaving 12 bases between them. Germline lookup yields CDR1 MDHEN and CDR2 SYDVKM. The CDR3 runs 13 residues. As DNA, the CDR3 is TGTGCCAGCAGTTCTCAGTGGTATCGGGAGCTGTTTTTT. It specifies CASSSQWYRELFF.

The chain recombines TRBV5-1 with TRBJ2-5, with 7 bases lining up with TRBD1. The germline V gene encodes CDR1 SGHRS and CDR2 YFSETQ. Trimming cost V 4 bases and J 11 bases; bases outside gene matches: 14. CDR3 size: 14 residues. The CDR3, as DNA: TGCGCCAGCAGCACCCGACAGGGAACCAATGAGCAGTACTTC. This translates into CASSTRQGTNEQYF.

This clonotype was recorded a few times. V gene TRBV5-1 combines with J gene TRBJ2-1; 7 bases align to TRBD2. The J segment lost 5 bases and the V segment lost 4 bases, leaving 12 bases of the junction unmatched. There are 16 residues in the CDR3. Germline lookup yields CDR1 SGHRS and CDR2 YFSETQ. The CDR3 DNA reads TGCGCCAGCAGCCCCCTGGCGGGGGTATTGGACAATGAGCAGTTCTTC. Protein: CASSPLAGVLDNEQFF.

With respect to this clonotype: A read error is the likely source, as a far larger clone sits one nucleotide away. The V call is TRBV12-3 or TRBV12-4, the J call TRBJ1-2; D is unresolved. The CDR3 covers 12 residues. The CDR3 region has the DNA TGTGCCCGCAGTTTAGGCCAGTATGGCTACACCTTC. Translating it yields CARSLGQYGYTF.

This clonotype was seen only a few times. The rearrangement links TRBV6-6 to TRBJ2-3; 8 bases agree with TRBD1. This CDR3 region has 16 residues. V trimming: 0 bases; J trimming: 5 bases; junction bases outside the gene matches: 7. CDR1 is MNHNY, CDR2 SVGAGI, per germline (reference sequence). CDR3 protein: CASSYSTGAWVDTQYF. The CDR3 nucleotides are TGTGCCAGCAGTTACTCGACAGGGGCTTGGGTAGATACGCAGTATTTT.

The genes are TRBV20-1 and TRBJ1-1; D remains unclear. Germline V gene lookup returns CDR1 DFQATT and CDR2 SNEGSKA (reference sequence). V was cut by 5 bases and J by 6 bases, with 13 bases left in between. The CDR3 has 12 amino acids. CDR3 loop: CSASYRDAEAFF. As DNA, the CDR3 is TGCAGTGCTTCCTACCGCGACGCTGAAGCTTTCTTT.

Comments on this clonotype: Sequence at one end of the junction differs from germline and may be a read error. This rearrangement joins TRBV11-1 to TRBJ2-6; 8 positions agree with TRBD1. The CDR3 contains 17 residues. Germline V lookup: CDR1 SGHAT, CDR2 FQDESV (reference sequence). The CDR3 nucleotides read TGTGCCGGCAGCTCCCGACAGGGGTCGGCTGGGGCCAACGTCCTGACTTTC. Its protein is CAGSSRQGSAGANVLTF.

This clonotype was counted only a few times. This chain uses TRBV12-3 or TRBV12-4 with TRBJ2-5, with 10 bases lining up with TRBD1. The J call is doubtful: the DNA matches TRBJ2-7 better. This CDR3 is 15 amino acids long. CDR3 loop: CASSPPGTGAFEQYF. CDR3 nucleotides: TGTGCCAGCAGTCCGCCCGGGACAGGGGCGTTCGAGCAGTACTTC.

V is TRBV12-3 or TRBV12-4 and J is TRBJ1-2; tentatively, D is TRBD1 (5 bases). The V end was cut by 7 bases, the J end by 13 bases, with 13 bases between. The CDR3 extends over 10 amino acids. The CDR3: CASTRGAVTF. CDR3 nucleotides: TGTGCCAGCACCCGAGGGGCAGTCACCTTC.